Each of the 10 T cell receptor beta chains below was sequenced from the same sample in a study of post-analysis software for immune sequencing data. Study results and limitations: Patients used about five TRBV segments, including TRBV5-6, TRBV5-1 and TRBV20-1, more often than controls.

Every TCR beta cDNA library bore unique molecular identifiers. One entry per CDR3 protein, called by TCRdb with MiXCR from the PCR reads. The sample records roughly 580,000 distinct CDR3 sequences, roughly two fifths being singletons. Antigen specificity for these receptors is unknown. Input material: blood. The receptors were sampled from a girl between 10 and 17 years old with multiple sclerosis.

The table lists this clonotype with a few counts. The rearrangement joins TRBV5-1 to TRBJ2-1; no clear D. The CDR3 covers 15 residues. Germline CDR1 reads SGHRS; CDR2 reads YFSETQ. The V and J ends lost 2 bases and 8 bases respectively, with 17 bases between them. The CDR3 here is CASSFSGLSGDEQFF. The CDR3, as DNA: TGCGCCAGCAGCTTTAGTGGGCTCTCAGGCGATGAGCAGTTCTTC.

This clonotype was seen only a few times. The chain couples TRBV27 to TRBJ2-7; D may be TRBD2 (5 bases). The CDR3 contains 14 residues. V shed 5 bases and J shed 1 base, with 12 bases lying between them. Germline CDR1 and CDR2: MNHEY and SMNVEV (reference sequence). This chain's CDR3 is CASSTLARSYEQYF. Here the CDR3 DNA reads TGTGCCAGCAGTACCCTAGCCCGTTCCTACGAGCAGTACTTC.

The V and J genes are TRBV5-1 and TRBJ1-6; the match to TRBD1 covers 10 bases. The CDR3 length is 14 residues. Germline trimming cut 7 bases from V and 8 bases from J; bases unmatched to any gene: 6. Germline V gene sequence: CDR1 SGHRS, CDR2 YFSETQ. CDR3 coding DNA: TGCGCCAGCGGCAGGACAGGGGGGGATTCACCCCTCCACTTT. Its protein product is CASGRTGGDSPLHF.

This clonotype has more than one count but fewer than ten. The J gene is TRBJ1-1, the V gene TRBV10-3; D unresolved. In germline, CDR1 is ENHRY, CDR2 SYGVKD. V lost 1 base to trimming and J lost 9 bases, with 9 bases between them. The CDR3 totals 12 residues. CDR3 in amino acids: CAISEWGSQAFF. Here the CDR3 DNA reads TGTGCCATCAGTGAGTGGGGATCTCAAGCTTTCTTT.

The chain is built from TRBV5-1 and TRBJ2-1, with D possibly being TRBD2 (6 bases). The CDR3 length is 15 residues. Deletions cut 4 bases from V and 5 bases from J, with 16 bases between. The germline gives CDR1 SGHRS, CDR2 YFSETQ. The CDR3: CASSLRDFLNNEQFF. In DNA form, the CDR3 reads TGCGCCAGCAGCCTACGGGACTTCCTTAACAATGAGCAGTTCTTC.

The V gene is TRBV7-9, the J gene TRBJ2-4; TRBD2 might be the D (5 bases). Trimming took 4 bases from V and 1 from J, leaving 14 bases between them. This CDR3 is built from 16 residues. Germline V lookup: CDR1 SEHNR, CDR2 FQNEAQ (reference sequence). The CDR3 bases are TGTGCCAGCAGCTCGCTTCGGGAAAAGGCCAAAAACATTCAGTACTTC. The encoded protein is CASSSLREKAKNIQYF.

The chain links TRBV6-5 to TRBJ1-1; 7 positions agree with TRBD1. Germline lookup yields CDR1 MNHEY and CDR2 SVGAGI. The ends lost 5 bases at V and 5 bases at J; junction bases unmatched: 11. The CDR3 spans 15 residues. The CDR3 loop is CASSRQGGGRTEAFF. The CDR3 DNA follows: TGTGCCAGCAGTCGACAGGGAGGGGGTCGGACTGAAGCTTTCTTT.

The chain couples TRBV5-1 to TRBJ2-1; the match to TRBD2 covers 7 bases. This CDR3 region has 15 residues. Trimming took 3 bases from V and 4 from J; bases not matched to a gene: 7. Germline V gene lookup returns CDR1 SGHRS and CDR2 YFSETQ. CDR3 nucleotide sequence: TGCGCCAGCAGCTCGATGGCGGGAGCTTACAATGAGCAGTTCTTC. Amino acid sequence: CASSSMAGAYNEQFF. The full variable domain, with the rest looked up from reference TRBV5-1 and TRBJ2-1, is KAGVTQTPRYLIKTRGQQVTLSCSPISGHRSVSWYQQTPGQGLQFLFEYFSETQRNKGNFPGRFSGRQFSNSRSEMNVSTLELGDSALYLCASSSMAGAYNEQFFGPGTRLTVL.

This clonotype occurred a few times. This chain connects TRBV6-5 to TRBJ1-5; perhaps TRBD1 as D (6 bases). V shed 6 bases and J shed 4 bases, with 16 bases lying between them. Germline CDR1 and CDR2: MNHEY and SVGAGI. This CDR3 region has 15 residues. The CDR3 loop reads CASSQTGTFNQPQHF. The CDR3 DNA is TGTGCCAGCAGCCAGACCGGGACATTTAATCAGCCCCAGCATTTT.

V usage is TRBV20-1 and J usage is TRBJ2-1, with TRBD2 identical over 7 bases. Germline loops: CDR1 DFQATT, CDR2 SNEGSKA (reference sequence). The J segment lost 10 bases and the V segment lost 4 bases, leaving 13 bases of the junction unmatched. This CDR3 is built from 14 residues. CDR3 in DNA: TGCAGTGCTATAAGCGGGGCGGCATCAGGGGAGCAGTTCTTC. Translating it yields CSAISGAASGEQFF.